This TCR beta chain emerged from a study of T cell repertoires in cytomegalovirus infection. The overall study: It can be stated that public TCR beta signatures indicated CMV infection as well as a matching HLA type.

Study observations and caveats: Within the response measured ex vivo, HLA-C-restricted CMV-specific TCR beta clonotypes were dominant. Carriers of CMV plus the relevant HLA were identified by cumulative public TCR beta family frequency.

TCRdb used MiXCR to reprocess the reads, holding one entry per CDR3 protein. The profile shows some 700,000 distinct CDR3 sequences, approximately 34% of them singletons. This clonotype came up a few times. The antigen is undetermined. Trimming took off 3 bases at V and 7 bases at J, with 11 bases between the two ends. CDR3 length: 13 amino acids. What was sequenced was PBMCs. The rearrangement links TRBV12-3 or TRBV12-4 to TRBJ2-3, with no clear D. This TCR derives from a human donor in good health (CMV status not recorded). Some clones in this sample may be carry-over from other donors' samples. The CDR3 sequence: CASSFRVLNTQYF. The CDR3 DNA follows: TGTGCCAGCAGTTTTAGGGTCCTCAATACGCAGTATTTT.